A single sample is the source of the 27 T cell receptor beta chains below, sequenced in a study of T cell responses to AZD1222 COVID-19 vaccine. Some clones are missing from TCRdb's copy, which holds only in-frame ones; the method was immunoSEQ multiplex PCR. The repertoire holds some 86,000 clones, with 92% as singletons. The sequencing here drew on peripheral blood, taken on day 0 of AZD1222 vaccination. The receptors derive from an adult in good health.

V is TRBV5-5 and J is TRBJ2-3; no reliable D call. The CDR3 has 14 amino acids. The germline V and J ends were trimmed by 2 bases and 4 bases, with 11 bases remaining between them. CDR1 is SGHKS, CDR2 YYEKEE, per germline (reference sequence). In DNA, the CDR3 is TGTGCCAGCAGCTTAGCCACAGCCGCAGATACGCAGTATTTT. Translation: CASSLATAADTQYF.

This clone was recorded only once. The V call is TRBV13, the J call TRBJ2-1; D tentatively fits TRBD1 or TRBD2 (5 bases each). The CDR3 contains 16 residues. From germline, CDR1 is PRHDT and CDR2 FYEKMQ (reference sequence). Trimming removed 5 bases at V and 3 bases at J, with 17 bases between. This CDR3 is CASSATAGTDYNEQFF. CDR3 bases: TGTGCCAGCAGCGCAACAGCCGGGACGGACTACAATGAGCAGTTCTTC.

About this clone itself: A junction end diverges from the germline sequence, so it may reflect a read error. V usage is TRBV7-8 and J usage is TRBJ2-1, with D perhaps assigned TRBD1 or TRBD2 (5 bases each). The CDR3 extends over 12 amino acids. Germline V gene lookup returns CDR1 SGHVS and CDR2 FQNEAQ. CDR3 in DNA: TGTGCCAGCAGCCCAGAGGGCAGGGAGCCGGTCTTC. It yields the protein CASSPEGREPVF.

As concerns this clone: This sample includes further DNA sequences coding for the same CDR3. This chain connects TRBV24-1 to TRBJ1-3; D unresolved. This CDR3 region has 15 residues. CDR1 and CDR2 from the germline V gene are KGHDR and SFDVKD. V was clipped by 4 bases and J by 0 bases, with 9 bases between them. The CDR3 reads CATSDPRGSGNTIYF. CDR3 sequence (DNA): TGTGCCACCAGTGACCCGCGGGGCTCTGGAAACACCATATATTTT.

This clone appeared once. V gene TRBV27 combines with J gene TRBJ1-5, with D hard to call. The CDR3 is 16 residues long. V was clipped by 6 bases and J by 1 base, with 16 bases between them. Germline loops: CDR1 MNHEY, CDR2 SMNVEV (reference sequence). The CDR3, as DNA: TGTGCCAGCAGGACCGTCCGCGGGCCGAGCAATCAGCCCCAGCATTTT. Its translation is CASRTVRGPSNQPQHF.

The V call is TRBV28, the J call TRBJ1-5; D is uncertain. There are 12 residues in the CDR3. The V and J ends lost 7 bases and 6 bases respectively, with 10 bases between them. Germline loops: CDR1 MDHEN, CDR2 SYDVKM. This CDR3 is CASITSGQPQHF. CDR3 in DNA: TGTGCCAGCATTACCTCGGGTCAGCCCCAGCATTTT.

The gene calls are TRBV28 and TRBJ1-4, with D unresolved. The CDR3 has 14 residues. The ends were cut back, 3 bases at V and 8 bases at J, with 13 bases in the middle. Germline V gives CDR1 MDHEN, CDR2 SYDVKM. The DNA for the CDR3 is TGTGCCAGCAGTTTGCGGCGCGGGAACGAAAAACTGTTTTTT. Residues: CASSLRRGNEKLFF.

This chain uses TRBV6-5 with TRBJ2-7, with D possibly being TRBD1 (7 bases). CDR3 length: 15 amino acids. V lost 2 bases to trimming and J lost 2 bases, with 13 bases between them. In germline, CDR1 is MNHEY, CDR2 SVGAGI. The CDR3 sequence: CASSYGTAGPYEQYF. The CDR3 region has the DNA TGTGCCAGCAGTTACGGGACAGCGGGTCCCTACGAGCAGTACTTC.

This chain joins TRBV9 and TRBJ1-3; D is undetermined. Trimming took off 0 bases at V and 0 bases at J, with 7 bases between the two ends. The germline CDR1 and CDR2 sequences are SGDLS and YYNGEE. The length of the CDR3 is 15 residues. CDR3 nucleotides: TGTGCCAGCAGCGTAGGTCCCAACTCTGGAAACACCATATATTTT. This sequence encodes CASSVGPNSGNTIYF.

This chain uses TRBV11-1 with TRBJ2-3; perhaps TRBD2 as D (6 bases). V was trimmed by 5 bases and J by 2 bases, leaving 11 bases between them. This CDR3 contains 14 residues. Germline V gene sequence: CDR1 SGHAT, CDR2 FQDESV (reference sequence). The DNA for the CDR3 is TGTGCCAGCAGCCGCCGGGGGAACACAGATACGCAGTATTTT. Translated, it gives CASSRRGNTDTQYF.

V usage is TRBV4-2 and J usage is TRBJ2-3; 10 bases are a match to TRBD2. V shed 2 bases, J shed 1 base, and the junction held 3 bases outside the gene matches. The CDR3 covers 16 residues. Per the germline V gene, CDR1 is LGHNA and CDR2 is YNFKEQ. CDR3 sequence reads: CASSQNGLAGTDTQYF. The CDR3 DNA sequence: TGTGCCAGCAGCCAAAACGGACTAGCGGGCACAGATACGCAGTATTTT.

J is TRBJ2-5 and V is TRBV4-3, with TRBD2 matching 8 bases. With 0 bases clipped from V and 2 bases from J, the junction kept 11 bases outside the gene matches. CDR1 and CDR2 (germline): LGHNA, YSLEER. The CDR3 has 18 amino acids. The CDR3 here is CASSQDRPSGWFQETQYF. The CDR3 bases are TGCGCCAGCAGCCAAGATCGACCTAGCGGGTGGTTTCAAGAGACCCAGTACTTC.

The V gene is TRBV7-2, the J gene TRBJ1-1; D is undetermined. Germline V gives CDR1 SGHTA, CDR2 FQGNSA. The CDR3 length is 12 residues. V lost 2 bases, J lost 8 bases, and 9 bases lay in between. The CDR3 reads CASSLYVTEAFF. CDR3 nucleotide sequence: TGTGCCAGCAGCTTATACGTGACAGAAGCTTTCTTT.

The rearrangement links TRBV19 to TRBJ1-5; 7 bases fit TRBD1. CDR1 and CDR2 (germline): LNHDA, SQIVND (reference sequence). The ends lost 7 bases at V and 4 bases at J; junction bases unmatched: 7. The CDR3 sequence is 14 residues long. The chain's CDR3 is CASTPGQKNQPQHF. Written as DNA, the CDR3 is TGTGCCAGTACCCCGGGACAGAAAAATCAGCCCCAGCATTTT.

DNA of the CDR3: TGTGCCAGCAGCTTGCAGCCGGGGGTTGGAAACACCATATATTTT. The encoded protein is CASSLQPGVGNTIYF. This chain uses TRBV11-2 with TRBJ1-3, with D perhaps TRBD1 (5 bases). Trimming took 3 bases from V and 3 from J, leaving 12 bases between them. Germline V gene data show CDR1 as SGHAT and CDR2 as FQNNGV. The CDR3 is 15 amino acids.

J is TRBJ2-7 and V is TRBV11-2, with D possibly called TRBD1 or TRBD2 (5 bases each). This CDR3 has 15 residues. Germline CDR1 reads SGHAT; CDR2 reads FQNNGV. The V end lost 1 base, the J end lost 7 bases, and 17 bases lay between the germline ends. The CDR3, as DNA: TGTGCCAGCAGCTTAGCTTTGGGGCCCCAGCGGGAGCAGTACTTC. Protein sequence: CASSLALGPQREQYF.

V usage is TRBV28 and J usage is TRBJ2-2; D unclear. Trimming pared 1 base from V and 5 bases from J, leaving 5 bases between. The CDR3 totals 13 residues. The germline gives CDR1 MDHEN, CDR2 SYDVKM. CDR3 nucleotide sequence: TGTGCCAGCAGTTTATACCGGACCGGGGAGCTGTTTTTT. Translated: CASSLYRTGELFF.

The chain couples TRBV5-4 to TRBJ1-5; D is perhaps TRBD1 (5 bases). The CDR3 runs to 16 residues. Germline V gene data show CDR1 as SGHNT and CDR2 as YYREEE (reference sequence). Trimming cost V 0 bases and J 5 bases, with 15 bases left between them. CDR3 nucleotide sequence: TGTGCCAGCAGCTTGGCTGGGGCAACGCCTGATCAGCCCCAGCATTTT. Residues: CASSLAGATPDQPQHF.

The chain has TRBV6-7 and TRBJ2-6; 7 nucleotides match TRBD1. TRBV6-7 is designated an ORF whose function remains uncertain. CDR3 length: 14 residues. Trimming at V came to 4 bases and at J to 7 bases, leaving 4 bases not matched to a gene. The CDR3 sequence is CASSCTGDANVLTF. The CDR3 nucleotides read TGTGCCAGCAGTTGCACAGGGGATGCCAACGTCCTGACTTTC.

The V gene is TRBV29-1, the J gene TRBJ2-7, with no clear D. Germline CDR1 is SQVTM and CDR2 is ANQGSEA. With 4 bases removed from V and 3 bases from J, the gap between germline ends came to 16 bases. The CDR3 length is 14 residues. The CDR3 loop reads CSVVYSVGIYEQYF. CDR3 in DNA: TGCAGCGTTGTTTACTCCGTCGGCATCTACGAGCAGTACTTC.

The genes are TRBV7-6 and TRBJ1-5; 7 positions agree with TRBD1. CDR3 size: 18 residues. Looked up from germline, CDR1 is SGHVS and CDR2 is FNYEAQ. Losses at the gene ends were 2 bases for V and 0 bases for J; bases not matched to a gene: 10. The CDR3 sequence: CASSLTGDRFYSNQPQHF. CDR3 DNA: TGTGCCAGCAGCTTAACAGGGGATCGATTTTATAGCAATCAGCCCCAGCATTTT.

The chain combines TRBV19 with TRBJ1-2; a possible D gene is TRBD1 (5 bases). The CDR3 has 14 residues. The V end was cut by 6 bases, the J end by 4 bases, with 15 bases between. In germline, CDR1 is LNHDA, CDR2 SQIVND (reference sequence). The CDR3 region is CASRSGGGSYGYTF. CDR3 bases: TGTGCCAGTAGGAGTGGGGGAGGTAGCTATGGCTACACCTTC. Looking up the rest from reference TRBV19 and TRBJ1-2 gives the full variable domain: DGGITQSPKYLFRKEGQNVTLSCEQNLNHDAMYWYRQDPGQGLRLIYYSQIVNDFQKGDIAEGYSVSREKKESFPLTVTSAQKNPTAFYLCASRSGGGSYGYTFGSGTRLTVV.

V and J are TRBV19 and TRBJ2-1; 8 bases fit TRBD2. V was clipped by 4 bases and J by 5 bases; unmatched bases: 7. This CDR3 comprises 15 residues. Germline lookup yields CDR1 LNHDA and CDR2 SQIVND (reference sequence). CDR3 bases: TGTGCCAGTAGTACGAGGACTAGCAGAAACAATGAGCAGTTCTTC. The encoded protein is CASSTRTSRNNEQFF.

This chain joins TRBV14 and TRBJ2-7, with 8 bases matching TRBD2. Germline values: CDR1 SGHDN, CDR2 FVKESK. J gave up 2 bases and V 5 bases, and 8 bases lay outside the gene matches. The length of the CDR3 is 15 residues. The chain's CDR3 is CASSVLAGITYEQYF. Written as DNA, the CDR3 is TGTGCCAGCAGCGTTCTAGCGGGTATCACCTACGAGCAGTACTTC.

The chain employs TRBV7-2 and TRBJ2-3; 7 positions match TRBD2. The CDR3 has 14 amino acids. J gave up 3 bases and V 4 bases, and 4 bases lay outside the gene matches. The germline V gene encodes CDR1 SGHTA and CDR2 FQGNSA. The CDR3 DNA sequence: TGTGCCAGCAGCTGGGGGGGGAAGACAGATACGCAGTATTTT. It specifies CASSWGGKTDTQYF.

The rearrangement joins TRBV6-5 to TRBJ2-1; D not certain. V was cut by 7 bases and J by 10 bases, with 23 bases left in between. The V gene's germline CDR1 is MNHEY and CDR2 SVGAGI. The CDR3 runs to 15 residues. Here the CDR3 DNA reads TGTGCCAGCACCCTTTCCAGGCCGCCCCGGTCGGAGCAGTTCTTC. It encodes CASTLSRPPRSEQFF.

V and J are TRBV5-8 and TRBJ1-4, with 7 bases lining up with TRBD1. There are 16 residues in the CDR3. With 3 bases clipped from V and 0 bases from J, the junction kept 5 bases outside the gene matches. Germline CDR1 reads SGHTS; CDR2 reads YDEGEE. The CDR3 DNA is TGTGCCAGCAGCTGGGGACAGCGAACAACTAATGAAAAACTGTTTTTT. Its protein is CASSWGQRTTNEKLFF.